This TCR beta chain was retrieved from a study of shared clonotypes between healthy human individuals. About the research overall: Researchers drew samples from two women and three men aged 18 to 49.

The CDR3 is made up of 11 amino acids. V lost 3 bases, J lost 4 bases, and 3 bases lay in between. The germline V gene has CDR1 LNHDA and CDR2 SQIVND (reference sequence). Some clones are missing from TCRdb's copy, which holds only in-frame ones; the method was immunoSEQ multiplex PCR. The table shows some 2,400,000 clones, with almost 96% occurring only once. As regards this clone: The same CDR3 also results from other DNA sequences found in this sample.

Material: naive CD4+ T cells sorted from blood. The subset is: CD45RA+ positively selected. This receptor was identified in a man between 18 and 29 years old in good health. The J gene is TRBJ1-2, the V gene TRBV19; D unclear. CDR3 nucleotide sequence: TGTGCCAGTAGTATTACCTATGGCTACACCTTC. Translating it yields CASSITYGYTF.